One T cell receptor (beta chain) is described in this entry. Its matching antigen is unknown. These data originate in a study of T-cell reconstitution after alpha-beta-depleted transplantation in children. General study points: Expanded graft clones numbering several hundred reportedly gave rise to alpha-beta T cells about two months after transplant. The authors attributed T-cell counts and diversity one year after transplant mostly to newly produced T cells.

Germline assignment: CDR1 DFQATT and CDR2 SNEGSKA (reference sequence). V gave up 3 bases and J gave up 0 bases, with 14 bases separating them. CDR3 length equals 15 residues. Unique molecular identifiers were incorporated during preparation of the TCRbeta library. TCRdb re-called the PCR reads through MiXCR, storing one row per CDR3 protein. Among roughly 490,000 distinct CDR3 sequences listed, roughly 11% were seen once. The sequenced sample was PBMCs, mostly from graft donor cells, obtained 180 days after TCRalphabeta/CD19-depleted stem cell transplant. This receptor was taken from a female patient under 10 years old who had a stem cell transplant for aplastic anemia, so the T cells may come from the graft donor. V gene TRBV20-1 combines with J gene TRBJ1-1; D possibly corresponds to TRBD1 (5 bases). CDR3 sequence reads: CSASQGAHMNTEAFF. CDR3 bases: TGCAGTGCTAGCCAGGGAGCGCACATGAACACTGAAGCTTTCTTT.